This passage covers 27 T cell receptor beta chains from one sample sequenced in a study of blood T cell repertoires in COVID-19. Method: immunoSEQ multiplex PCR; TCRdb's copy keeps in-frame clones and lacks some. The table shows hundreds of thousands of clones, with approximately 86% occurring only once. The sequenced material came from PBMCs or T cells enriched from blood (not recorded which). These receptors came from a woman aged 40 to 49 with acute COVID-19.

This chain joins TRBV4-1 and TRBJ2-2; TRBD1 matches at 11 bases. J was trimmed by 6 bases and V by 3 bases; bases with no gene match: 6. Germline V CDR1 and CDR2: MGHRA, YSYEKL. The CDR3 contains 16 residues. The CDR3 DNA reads TGCGCCAGCAGCCAGCCGGGACAGGGGGTTGCCGGGGAGCTGTTTTTT. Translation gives CASSQPGQGVAGELFF.

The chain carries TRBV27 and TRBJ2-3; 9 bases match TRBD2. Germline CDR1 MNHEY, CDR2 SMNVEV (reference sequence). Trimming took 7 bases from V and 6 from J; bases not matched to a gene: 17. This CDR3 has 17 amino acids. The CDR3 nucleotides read TGTGCCAGCACCGAAGATTGGGGTAGCGGGGGAGTGGATACGCAGTATTTT. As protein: CASTEDWGSGGVDTQYF.

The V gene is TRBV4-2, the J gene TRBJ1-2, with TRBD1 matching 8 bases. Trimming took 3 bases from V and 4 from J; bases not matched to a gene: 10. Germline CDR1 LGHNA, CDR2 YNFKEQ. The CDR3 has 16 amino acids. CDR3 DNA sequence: TGTGCCAGCAGCCACGAGACCCAGGGGGCAATCTATGGCTACACCTTC. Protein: CASSHETQGAIYGYTF.

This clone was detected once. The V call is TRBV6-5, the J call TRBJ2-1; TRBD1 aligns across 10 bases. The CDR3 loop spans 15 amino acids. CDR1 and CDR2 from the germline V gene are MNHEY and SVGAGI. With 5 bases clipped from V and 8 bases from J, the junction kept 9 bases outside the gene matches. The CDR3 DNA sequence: TGTGCCAGCAGTCAAAGACAGGGGGCTAACGATGAGCAGTTCTTC. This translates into CASSQRQGANDEQFF.

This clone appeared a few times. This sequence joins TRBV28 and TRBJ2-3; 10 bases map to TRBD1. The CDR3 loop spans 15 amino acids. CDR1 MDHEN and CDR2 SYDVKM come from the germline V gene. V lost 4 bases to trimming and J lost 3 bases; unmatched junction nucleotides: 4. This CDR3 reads CASSSPGQGTDTQYF. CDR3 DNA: TGTGCCAGCAGTTCTCCGGGACAGGGGACAGATACGCAGTATTTT. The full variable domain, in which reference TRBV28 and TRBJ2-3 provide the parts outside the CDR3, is DVKVTQSSRYLVKRTGEKVFLECVQDMDHENMFWYRQDPGLGLRLIYFSYDVKMKEKGDIPEGYSVSREKKERFSLILESASTNQTSMYLCASSSPGQGTDTQYFGPGTRLTVL.

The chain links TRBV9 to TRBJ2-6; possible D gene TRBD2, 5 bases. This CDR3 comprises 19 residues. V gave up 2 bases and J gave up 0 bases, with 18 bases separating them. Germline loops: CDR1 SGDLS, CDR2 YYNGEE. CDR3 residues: CASSVRSEAPSSGANVLTF. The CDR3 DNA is TGTGCCAGCAGCGTCCGTAGCGAGGCCCCGAGCTCTGGGGCCAACGTCCTGACTTTC.

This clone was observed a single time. CDR3 coding DNA: TGTGCCAGCCGACAGGGTTACGAGCAGTACTTC. Translating gives CASRQGYEQYF. This chain joins TRBV11-2 and TRBJ2-7, with TRBD1 identical over 7 bases. The J segment lost 4 bases and the V segment lost 8 bases, leaving 2 bases of the junction unmatched. Germline assignment: CDR1 SGHAT and CDR2 FQNNGV. The CDR3 sequence is 11 residues long. Full variable domain (remainder filled in from reference TRBV11-2 and TRBJ2-7): EAGVAQSPRYKIIEKRQSVAFWCNPISGHATLYWYQQILGQGPKLLIQFQNNGVVDDSQLPKDRFSAERLKGVDSTLKIQPAKLEDSAVYLCASRQGYEQYFGPGTRLTVT.

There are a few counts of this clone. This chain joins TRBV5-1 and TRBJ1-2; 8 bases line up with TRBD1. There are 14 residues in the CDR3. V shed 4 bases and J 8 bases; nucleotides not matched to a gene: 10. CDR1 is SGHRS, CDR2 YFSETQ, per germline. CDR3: CASSPGEYRGGYTF. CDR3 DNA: TGCGCCAGCAGCCCGGGTGAATACAGGGGGGGCTACACCTTC.

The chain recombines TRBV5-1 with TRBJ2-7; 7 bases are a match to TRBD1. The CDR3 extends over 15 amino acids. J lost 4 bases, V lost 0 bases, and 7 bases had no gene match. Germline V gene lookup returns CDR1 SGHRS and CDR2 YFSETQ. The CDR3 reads CASSLEQGLVYEQYF. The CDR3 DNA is TGCGCCAGCAGCTTGGAACAGGGGCTAGTGTACGAGCAGTACTTC. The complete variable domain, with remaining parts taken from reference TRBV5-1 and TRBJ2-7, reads KAGVTQTPRYLIKTRGQQVTLSCSPISGHRSVSWYQQTPGQGLQFLFEYFSETQRNKGNFPGRFSGRQFSNSRSEMNVSTLELGDSALYLCASSLEQGLVYEQYFGPGTRLTVT.

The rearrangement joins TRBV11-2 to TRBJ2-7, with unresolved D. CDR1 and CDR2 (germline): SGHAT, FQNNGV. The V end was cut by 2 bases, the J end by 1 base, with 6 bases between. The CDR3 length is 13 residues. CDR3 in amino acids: CASSLRSSYEQYF. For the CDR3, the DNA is TGTGCCAGCAGCTTACGGTCTTCCTACGAGCAGTACTTC.

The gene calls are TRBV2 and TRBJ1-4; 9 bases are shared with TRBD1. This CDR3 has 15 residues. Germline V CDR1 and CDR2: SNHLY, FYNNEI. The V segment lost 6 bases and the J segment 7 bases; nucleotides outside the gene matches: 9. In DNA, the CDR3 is TGTGCCAGCAGCGGAACAGGGGGCTTAAGTGAAAAACTGTTTTTT. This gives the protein CASSGTGGLSEKLFF.

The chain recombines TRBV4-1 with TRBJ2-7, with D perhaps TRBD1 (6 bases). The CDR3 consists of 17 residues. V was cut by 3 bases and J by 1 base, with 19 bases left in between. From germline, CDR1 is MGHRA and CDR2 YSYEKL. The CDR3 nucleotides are TGCGCCAGCAGCCACACGAGGCCCAGGGGACGTTCCTACGAGCAGTACTTC. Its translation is CASSHTRPRGRSYEQYF.

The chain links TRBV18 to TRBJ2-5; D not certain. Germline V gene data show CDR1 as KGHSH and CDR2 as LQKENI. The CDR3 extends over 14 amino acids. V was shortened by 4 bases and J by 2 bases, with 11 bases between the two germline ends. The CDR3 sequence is CASSQRLAQETQYF. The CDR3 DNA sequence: TGTGCCAGCTCACAAAGACTGGCACAAGAGACCCAGTACTTC.

This CDR3 reads CASDRTGHAGYTF. Written as DNA, the CDR3 is TGTGCCTCGGATAGGACAGGGCATGCTGGCTACACCTTC. This chain joins TRBV30 and TRBJ1-2, with 8 bases matching TRBD1. The CDR3 is made up of 13 amino acids. V lost 7 bases to trimming and J lost 7 bases; unmatched junction nucleotides: 11. The germline V gene has CDR1 GTSNPN and CDR2 SVGIG (reference sequence).

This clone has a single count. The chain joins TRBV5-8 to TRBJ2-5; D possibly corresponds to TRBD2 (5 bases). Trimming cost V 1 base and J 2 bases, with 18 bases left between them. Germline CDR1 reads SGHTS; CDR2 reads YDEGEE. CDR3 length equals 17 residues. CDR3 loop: CASSLYIGRTSQETQYF. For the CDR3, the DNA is TGTGCCAGCAGCTTGTATATTGGTCGGACTTCGCAAGAGACCCAGTACTTC.

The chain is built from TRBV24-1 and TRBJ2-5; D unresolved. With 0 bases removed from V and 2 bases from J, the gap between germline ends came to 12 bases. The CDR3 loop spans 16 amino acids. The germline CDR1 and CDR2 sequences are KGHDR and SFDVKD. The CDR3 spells CATSDLEVGPQETQYF. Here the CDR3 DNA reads TGTGCCACCAGTGATTTGGAGGTCGGCCCGCAAGAGACCCAGTACTTC.

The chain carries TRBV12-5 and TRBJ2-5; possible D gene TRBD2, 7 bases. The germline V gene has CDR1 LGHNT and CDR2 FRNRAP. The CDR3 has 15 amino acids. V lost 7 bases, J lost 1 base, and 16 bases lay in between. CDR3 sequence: CASAKGGLIQETQYF. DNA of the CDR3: TGTGCTAGTGCCAAGGGGGGGTTAATCCAAGAGACCCAGTACTTC.

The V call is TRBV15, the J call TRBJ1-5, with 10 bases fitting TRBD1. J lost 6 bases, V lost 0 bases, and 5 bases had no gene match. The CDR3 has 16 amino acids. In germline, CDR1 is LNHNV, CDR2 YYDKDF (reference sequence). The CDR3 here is CATSRDFGQGGQPQHF. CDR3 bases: TGTGCCACCAGCAGAGATTTCGGACAGGGGGGTCAGCCCCAGCATTTT.

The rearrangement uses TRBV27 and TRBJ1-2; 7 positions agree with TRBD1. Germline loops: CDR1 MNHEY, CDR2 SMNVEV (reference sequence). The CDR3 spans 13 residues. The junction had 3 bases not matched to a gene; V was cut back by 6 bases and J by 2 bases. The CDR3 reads CASSPGGNYGYTF. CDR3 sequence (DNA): TGTGCCAGCAGCCCAGGGGGAAACTATGGCTACACCTTC.

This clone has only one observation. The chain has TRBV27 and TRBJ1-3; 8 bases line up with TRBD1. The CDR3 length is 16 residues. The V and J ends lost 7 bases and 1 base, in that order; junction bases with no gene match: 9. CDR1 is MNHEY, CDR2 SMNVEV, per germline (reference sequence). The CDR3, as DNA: TGTGCCAGCACCTTACCGGGACAGGTGTCTGGAAACACCATATATTTT. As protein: CASTLPGQVSGNTIYF.

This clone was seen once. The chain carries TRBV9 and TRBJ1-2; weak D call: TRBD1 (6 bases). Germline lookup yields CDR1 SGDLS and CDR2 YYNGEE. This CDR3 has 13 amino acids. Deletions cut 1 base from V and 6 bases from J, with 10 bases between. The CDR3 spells CASSVRQADGYTF. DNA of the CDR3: TGTGCCAGCAGCGTAAGACAGGCCGATGGCTACACCTTC.

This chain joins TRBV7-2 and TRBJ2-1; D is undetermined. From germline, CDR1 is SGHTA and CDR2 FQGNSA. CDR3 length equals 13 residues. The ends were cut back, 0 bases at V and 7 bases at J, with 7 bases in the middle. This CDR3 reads CASSLARDNEQFF. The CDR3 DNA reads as TGTGCCAGCAGCTTAGCGCGAGATAATGAGCAGTTCTTC.

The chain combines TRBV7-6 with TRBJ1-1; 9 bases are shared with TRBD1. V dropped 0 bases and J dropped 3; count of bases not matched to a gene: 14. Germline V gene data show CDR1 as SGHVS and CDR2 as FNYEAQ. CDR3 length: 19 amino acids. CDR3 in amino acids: CASSLATGGFGTRDTEAFF. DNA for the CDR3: TGTGCCAGCAGCTTAGCAACAGGGGGCTTTGGAACACGGGACACTGAAGCTTTCTTT.

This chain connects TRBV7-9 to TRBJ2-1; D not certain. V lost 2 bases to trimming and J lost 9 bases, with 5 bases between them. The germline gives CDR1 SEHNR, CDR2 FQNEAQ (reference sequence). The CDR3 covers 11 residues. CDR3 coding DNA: TGTGCCAGCAGCTTAACAATTGAGCAGTTCTTC. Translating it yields CASSLTIEQFF.

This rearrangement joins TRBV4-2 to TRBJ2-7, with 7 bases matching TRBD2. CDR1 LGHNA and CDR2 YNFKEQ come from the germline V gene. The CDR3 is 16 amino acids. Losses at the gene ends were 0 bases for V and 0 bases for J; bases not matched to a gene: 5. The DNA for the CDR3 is TGTGCCAGCAGCCAAGATTCCGGGGGGAACTCCTACGAGCAGTACTTC. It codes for CASSQDSGGNSYEQYF.

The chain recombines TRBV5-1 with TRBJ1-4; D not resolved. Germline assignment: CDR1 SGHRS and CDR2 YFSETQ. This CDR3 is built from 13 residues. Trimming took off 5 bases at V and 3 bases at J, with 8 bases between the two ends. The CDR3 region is CASSGSANEKLFF. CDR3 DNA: TGCGCCAGCAGTGGTTCGGCTAATGAAAAACTGTTTTTT.

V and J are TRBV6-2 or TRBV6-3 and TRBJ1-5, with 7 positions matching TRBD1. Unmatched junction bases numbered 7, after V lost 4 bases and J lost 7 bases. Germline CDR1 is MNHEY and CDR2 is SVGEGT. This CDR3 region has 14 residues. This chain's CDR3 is CASSSSNRGQPQHF. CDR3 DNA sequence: TGTGCCAGCAGTTCCTCAAACAGGGGACAGCCCCAGCATTTT.